This T cell receptor beta chain derives from a study of CD8 T cells in ankylosing spondylitis. Study-level results: Clones that were linked to disease were CD8+ and were relatively rare in peripheral blood. Reportedly, matched ankylosing spondylitis synovial fluid was significantly enriched for disease-linked clones. Among TCR beta sequences, a motif of about 8 highly homologous variants appeared characteristic of ankylosing spondylitis blood.

This clonotype is medium-sized within its sample. Its antigen is undetermined. TCR beta libraries were made by quantitative 5'-RACE with molecular barcodes. MiXCR was run by TCRdb on the 5' RACE reads, yielding one entry per CDR3 protein. The table lists roughly 90,000 distinct CDR3 sequences, more than 8.5% of them singletons. CDR1 and CDR2 from the germline V gene are SGHDN and FVKESK. The CDR3 spans 14 residues. V dropped 0 bases and J dropped 7 bases, with 11 bases sitting between them. Material for sequencing was blood, either unsorted or a sorted T cell fraction (not recorded which). This chain connects TRBV14 to TRBJ2-3, with D possibly TRBD2 on 6 matching bases. The sequence came from a male donor with ankylosing spondylitis. The CDR3 here is CASSQDRRGYTQYF. The CDR3 DNA is TGTGCCAGCAGCCAAGACAGGAGGGGCTATACGCAGTATTTT.